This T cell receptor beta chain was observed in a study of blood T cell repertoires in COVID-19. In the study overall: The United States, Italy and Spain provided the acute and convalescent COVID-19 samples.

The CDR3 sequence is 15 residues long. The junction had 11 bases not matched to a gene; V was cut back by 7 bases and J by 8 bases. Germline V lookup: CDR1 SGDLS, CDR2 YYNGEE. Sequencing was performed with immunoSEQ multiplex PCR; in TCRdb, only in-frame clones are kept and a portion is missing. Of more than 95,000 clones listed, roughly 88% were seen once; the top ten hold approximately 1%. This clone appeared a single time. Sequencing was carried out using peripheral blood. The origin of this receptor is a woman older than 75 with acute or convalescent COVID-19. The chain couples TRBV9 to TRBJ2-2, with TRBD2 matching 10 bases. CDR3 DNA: TGTGCCAGCCGCACGGGACTAGCGCTAACGGGGGAGCTGTTTTTT. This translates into CASRTGLALTGELFF.